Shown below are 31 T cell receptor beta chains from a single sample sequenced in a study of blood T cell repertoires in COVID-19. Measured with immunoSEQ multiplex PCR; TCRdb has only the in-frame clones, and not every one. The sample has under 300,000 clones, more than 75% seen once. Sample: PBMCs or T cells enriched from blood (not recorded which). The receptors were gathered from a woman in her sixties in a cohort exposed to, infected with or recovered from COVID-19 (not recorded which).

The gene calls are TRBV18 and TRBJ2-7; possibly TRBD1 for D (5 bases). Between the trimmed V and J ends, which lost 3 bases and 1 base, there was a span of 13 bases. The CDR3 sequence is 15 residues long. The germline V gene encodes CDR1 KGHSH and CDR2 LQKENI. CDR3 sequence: CASSPGQVNSYEQYF. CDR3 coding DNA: TGTGCCAGCTCACCGGGGCAGGTGAATTCCTACGAGCAGTACTTC.

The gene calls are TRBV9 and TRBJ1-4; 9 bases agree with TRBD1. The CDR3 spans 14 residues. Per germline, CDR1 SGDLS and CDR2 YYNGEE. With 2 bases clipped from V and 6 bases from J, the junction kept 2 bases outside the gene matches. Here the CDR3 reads CASSVTGGHEKLFF. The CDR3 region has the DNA TGTGCCAGCAGCGTTACAGGGGGCCATGAAAAACTGTTTTTT.

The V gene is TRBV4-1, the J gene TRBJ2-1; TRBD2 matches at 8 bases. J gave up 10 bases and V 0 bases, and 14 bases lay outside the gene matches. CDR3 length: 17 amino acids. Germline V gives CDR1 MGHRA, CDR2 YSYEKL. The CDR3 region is CASSQDLTTGGFWEQFF. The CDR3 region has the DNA TGCGCCAGCAGCCAAGATCTGACGACGGGGGGGTTTTGGGAGCAGTTCTTC.

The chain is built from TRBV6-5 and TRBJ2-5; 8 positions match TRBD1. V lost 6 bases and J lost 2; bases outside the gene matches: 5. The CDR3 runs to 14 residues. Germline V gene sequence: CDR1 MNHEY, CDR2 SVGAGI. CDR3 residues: CASRRTGQQETQYF. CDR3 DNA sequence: TGTGCCAGCAGGAGGACAGGGCAGCAAGAGACCCAGTACTTC.

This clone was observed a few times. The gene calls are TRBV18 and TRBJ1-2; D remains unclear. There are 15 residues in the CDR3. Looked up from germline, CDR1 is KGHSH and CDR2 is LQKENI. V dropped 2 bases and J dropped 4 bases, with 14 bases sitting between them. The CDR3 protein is CASSPEARQIYGYTF. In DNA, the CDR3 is TGTGCCAGCTCACCAGAGGCGCGGCAGATCTATGGCTACACCTTC.

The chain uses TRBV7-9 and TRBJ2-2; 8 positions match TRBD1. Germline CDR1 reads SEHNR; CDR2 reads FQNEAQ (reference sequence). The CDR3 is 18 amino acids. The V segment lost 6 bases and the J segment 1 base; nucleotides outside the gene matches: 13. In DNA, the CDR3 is TGTGCCAGCAGGGCCCGTCCCGGGACAGGCTTGAACACCGGGGAGCTGTTTTTT. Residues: CASRARPGTGLNTGELFF.

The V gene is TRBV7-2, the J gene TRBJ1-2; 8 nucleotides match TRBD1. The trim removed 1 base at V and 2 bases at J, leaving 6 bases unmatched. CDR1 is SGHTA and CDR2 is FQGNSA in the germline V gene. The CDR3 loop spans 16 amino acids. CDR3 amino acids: CASSLETRTGNYGYTF. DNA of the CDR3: TGTGCCAGCAGCTTAGAGACCCGGACAGGGAACTATGGCTACACCTTC.

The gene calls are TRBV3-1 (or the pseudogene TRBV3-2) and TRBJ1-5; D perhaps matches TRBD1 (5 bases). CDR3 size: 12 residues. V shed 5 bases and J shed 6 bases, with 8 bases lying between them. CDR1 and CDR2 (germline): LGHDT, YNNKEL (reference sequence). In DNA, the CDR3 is TGTGCCAGCAGCAGGGGCGGTCAGCCCCAGCATTTT. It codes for CASSRGGQPQHF.

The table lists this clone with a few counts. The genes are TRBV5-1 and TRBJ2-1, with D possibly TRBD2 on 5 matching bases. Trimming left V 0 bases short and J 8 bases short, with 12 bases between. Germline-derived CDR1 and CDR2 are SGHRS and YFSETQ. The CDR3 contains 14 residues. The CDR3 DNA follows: TGCGCCAGCAGCTTGGCGTGGGCGGAGGATGAGCAGTTCTTC. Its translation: CASSLAWAEDEQFF.

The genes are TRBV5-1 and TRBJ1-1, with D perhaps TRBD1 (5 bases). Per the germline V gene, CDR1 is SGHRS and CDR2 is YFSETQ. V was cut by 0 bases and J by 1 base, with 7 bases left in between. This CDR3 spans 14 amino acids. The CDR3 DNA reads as TGCGCCAGCAGCTTGGATAGGGGGAACACTGAAGCTTTCTTT. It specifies CASSLDRGNTEAFF.

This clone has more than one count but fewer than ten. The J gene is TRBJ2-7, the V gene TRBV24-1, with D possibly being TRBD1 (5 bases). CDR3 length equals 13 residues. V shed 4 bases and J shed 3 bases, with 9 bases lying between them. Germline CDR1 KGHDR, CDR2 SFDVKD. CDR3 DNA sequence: TGTGCCACCAGTGACCCACAGGACTACGAGCAGTACTTC. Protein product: CATSDPQDYEQYF.

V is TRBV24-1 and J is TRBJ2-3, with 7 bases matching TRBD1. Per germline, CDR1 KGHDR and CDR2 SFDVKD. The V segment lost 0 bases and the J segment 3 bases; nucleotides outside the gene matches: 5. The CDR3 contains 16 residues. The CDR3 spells CATSDLRNRGTDTQYF. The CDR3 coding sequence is TGTGCCACCAGTGATTTGAGGAACAGGGGTACAGATACGCAGTATTTT.

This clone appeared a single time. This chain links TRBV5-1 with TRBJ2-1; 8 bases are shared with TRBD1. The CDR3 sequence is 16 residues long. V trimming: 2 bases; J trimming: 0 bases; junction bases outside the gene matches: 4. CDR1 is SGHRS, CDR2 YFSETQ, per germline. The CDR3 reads CASSLQGESSYNEQFF. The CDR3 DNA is TGCGCCAGCAGCTTACAGGGGGAAAGCTCCTACAATGAGCAGTTCTTC.

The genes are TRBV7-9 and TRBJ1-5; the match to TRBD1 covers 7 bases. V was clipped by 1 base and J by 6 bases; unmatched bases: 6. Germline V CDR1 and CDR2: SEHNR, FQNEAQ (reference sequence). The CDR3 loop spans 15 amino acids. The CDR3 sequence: CASSLEGAFGQPQHF. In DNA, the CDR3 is TGTGCCAGCAGCTTAGAGGGGGCTTTCGGTCAGCCCCAGCATTTT.

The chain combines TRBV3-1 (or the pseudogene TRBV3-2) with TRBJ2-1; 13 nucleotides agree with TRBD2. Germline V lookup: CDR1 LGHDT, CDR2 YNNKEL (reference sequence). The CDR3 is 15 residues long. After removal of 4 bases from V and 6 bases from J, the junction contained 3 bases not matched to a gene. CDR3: CASSPWTSGSNEQFF. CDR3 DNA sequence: TGTGCCAGCAGCCCTTGGACTAGCGGGAGCAATGAGCAGTTCTTC.

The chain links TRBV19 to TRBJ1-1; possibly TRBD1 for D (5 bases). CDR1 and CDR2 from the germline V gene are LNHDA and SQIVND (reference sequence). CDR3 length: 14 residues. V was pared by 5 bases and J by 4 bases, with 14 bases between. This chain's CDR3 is CASSAPQGRTEAFF. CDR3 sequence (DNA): TGTGCCAGTAGTGCCCCCCAGGGCCGCACTGAAGCTTTCTTT. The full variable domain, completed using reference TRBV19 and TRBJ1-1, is DGGITQSPKYLFRKEGQNVTLSCEQNLNHDAMYWYRQDPGQGLRLIYYSQIVNDFQKGDIAEGYSVSREKKESFPLTVTSAQKNPTAFYLCASSAPQGRTEAFFGQGTRLTVV.

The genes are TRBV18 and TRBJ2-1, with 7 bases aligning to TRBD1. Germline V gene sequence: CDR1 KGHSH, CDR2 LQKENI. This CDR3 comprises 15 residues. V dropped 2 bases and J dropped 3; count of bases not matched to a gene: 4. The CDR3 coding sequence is TGTGCCAGCTCACCAGGACAGGCCGTCTACAATGAGCAGTTCTTC. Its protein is CASSPGQAVYNEQFF.

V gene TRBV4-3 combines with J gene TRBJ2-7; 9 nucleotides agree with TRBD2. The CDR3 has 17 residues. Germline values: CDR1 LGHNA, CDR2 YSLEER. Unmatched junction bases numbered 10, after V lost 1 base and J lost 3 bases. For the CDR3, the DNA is TGCGCCAGCAGCCAAGTTTTACCTAGCGGGGCCTTCTACGAGCAGTACTTC. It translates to CASSQVLPSGAFYEQYF.

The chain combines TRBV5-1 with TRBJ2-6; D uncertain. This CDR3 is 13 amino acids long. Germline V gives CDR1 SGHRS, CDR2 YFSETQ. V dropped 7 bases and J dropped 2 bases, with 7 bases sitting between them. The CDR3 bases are TGCGCCAGCGAGGAGACTGGGGCCAACGTCCTGACTTTC. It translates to CASEETGANVLTF.

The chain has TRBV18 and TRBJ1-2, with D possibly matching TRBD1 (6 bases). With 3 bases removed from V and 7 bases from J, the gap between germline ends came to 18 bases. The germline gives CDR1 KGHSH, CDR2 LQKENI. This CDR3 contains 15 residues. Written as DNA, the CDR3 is TGTGCCAGCTCACCCCCGGGACAAACCGGCGGTGGCTACACCTTC. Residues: CASSPPGQTGGGYTF.

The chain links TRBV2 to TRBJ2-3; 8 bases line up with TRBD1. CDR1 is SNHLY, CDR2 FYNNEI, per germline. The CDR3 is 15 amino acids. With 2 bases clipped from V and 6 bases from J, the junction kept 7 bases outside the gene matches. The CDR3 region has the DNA TGTGCCAGCAGTGAATTTCCAGGGGGCTCTGATACGCAGTATTTT. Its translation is CASSEFPGGSDTQYF.

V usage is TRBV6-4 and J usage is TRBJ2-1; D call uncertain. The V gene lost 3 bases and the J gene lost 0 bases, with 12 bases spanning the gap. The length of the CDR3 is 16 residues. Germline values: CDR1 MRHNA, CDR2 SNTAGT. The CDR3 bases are TGTGCCAGCAGTGATTTCGGCTCTAGCTCCTACAATGAGCAGTTCTTC. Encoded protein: CASSDFGSSSYNEQFF.

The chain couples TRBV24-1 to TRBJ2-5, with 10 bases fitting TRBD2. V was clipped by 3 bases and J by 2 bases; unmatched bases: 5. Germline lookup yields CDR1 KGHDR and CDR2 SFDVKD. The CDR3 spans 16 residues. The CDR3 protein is CATSDMTSGSQETQYF. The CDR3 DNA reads TGTGCCACCAGTGATATGACTAGCGGGTCTCAAGAGACCCAGTACTTC.

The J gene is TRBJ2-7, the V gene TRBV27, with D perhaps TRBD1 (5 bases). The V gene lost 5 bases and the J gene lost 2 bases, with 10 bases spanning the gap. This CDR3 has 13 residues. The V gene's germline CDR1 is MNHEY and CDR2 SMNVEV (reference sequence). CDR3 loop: CASSSWGPYEQYF. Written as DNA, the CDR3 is TGTGCCAGCAGTAGTTGGGGCCCCTACGAGCAGTACTTC.

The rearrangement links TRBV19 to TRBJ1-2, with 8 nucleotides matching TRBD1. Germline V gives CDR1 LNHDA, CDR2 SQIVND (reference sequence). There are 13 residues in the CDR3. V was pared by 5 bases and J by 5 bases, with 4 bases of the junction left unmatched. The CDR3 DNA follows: TGTGCCAGTAGTGACAGGGGAACTTATGGCTACACCTTC. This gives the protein CASSDRGTYGYTF.

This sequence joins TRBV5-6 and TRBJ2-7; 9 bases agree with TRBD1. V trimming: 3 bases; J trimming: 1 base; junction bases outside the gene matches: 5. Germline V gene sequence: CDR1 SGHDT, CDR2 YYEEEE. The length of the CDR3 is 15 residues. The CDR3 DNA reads TGTGCCAGCAGCTACAGGGGGCGAAAGTCCTACGAGCAGTACTTC. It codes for CASSYRGRKSYEQYF.

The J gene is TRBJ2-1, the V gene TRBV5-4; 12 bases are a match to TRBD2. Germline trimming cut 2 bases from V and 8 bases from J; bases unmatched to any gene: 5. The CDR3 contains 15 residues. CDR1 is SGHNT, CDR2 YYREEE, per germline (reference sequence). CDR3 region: CASSFTTSGSDEQFF. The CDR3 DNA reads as TGTGCCAGCAGCTTTACGACTAGCGGGAGTGATGAGCAGTTCTTC.

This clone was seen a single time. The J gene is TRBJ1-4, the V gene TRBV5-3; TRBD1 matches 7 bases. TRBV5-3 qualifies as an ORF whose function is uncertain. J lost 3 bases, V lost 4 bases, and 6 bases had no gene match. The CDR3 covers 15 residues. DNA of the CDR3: TGTGCCAGAAGCCACAGGGGTGCCCCTAATGAAAAACTGTTTTTT. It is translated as CARSHRGAPNEKLFF.

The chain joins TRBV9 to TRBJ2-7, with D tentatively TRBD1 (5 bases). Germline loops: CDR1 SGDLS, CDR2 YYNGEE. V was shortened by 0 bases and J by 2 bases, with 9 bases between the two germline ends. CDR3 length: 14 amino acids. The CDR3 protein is CASSVAPQAYEQYF. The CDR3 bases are TGTGCCAGCAGCGTAGCCCCACAGGCCTACGAGCAGTACTTC. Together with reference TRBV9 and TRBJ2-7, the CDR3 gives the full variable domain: DSGVTQTPKHLITATGQRVTLRCSPRSGDLSVYWYQQSLDQGLQFLIQYYNGEERAKGNILERFSAQQFPDLHSELNLSSLELGDSALYFCASSVAPQAYEQYFGPGTRLTVT.

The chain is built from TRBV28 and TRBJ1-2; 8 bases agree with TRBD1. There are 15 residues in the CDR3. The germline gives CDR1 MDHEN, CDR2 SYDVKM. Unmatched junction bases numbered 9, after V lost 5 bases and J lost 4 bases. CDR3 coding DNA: TGTGCCAGCAGTCTAGGACAGGGTGGACCCTATGGCTACACCTTC. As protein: CASSLGQGGPYGYTF.

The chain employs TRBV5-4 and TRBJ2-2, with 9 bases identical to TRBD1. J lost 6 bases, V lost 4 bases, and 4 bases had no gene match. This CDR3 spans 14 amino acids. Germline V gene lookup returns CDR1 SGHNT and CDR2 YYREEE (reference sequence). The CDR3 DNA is TGTGCCAGCAGCCGGACAGGGGCCCCCGGGGAGCTGTTTTTT. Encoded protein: CASSRTGAPGELFF.